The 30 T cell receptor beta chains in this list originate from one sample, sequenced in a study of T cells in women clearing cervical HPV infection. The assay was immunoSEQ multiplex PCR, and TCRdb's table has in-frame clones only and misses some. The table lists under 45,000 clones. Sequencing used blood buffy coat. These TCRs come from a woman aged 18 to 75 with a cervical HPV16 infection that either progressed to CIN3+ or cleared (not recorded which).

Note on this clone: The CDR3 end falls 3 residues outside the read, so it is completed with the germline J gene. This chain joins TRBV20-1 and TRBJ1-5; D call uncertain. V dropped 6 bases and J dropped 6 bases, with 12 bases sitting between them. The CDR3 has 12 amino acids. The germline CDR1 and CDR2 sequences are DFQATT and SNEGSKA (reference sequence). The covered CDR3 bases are TGCAGTGCCGTAGCGTTGGGTCAGCCC. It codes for CSAVALGQP. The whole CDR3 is CSAVALGQPQHF.

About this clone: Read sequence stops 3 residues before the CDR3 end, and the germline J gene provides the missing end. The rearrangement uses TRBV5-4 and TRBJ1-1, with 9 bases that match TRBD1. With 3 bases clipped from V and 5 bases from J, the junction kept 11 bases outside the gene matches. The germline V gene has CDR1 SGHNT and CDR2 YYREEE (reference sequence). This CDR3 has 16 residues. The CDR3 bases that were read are TGTGCCAGCAGCTCCACCGGGACAGGGCGAGGGACTGAA. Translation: CASSSTGTGRGTE. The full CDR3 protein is CASSSTGTGRGTEAFF.

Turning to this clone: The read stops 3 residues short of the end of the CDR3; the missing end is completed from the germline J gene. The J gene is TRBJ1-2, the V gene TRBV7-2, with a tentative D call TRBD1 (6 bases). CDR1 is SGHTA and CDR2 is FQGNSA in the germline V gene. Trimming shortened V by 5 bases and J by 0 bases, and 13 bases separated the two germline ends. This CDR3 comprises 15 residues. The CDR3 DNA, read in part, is TGTGCCAGCAGCCCCTACAGGGTTTCTAACTATGGC. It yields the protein CASSPYRVSNYG. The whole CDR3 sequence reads CASSPYRVSNYGYTF. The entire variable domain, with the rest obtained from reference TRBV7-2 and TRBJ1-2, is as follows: GAGVSQSPSNKVTEKGKDVELRCDPISGHTALYWYRQSLGQGLEFLIYFQGNSAPDKSGLPSDRFSAERTGGSVSTLTIQRTQQEDSAVYLCASSPYRVSNYGYTFGSGTRLTVV.

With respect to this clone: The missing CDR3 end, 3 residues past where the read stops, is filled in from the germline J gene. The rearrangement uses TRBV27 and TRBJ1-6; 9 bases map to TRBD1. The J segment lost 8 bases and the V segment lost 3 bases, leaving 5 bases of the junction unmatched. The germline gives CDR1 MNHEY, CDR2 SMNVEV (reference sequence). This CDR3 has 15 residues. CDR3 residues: CASSLGQGVYSPLHF. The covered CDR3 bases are TGTGCCAGCAGTTTGGGACAGGGAGTCTATTCACCC.

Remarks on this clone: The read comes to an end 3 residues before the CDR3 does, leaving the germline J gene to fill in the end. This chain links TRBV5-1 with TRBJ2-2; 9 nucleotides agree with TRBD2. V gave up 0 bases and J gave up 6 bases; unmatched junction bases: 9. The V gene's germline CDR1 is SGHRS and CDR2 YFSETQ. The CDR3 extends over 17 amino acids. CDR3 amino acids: CASSLEASGISAGELFF. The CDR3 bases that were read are TGCGCCAGCAGCTTGGAGGCTAGCGGGATTTCCGCCGGGGAG.

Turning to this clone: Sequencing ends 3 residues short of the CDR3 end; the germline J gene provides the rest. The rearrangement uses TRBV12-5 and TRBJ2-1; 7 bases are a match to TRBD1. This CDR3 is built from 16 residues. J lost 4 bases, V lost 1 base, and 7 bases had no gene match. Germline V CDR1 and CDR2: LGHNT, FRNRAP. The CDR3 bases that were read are TGTGCTAGTGGTTTGGACCGGGACAGCAATTACAATGAG. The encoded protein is CASGLDRDSNYNE. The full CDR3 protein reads CASGLDRDSNYNEQFF.

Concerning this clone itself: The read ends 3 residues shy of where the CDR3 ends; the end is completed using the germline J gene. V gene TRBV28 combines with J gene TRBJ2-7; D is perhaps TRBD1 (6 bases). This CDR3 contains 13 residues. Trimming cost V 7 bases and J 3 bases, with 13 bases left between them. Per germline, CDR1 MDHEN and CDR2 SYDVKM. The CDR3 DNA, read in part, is TGTGCCAGCACCTCCCAGGGGAACTACGAG. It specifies CASTSQGNYE. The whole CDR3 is CASTSQGNYEQYF.

The covered CDR3 bases are TGTGCCAGCAGCCAATCAACAGGGGGCGGAACC. Translation: CASSQSTGGGT. The whole CDR3 is CASSQSTGGGTQYF. This chain connects TRBV16 to TRBJ2-5; 9 nucleotides align to TRBD1. The sequenced fragment ends 3 residues before the CDR3 boundary, so the rest is inferred from the germline J gene. The CDR3 is 14 residues long. Germline V gene lookup returns CDR1 KGHSY and CDR2 FQNENV. Filled out from reference TRBV16 and TRBJ2-5, the complete variable domain reads GEEVAQTPKHLVRGEGQKAKLYCAPIKGHSYVFWYQQVLKNEFKFLISFQNENVFDETGMPKERFSAKCLPNSPCSLEIQATKLEDSAVYFCASSQSTGGGTQYFGPGTRLLVL.

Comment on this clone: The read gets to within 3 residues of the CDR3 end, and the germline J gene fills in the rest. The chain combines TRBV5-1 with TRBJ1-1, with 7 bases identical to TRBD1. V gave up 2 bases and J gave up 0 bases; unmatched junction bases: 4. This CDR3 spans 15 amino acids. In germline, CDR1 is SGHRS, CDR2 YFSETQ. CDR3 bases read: TGCGCCAGCAGCTTCTGGGACAGAGTGAACACTGAA. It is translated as CASSFWDRVNTE. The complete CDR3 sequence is CASSFWDRVNTEAFF.

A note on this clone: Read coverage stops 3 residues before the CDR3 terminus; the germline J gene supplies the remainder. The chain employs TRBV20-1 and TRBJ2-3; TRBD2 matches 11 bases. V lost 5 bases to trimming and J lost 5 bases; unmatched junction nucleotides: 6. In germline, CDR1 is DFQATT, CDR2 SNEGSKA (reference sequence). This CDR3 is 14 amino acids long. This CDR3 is CSAATTSGIDTQYF. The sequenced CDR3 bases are TGCAGTGCTGCTACGACTAGCGGGATAGATACG.

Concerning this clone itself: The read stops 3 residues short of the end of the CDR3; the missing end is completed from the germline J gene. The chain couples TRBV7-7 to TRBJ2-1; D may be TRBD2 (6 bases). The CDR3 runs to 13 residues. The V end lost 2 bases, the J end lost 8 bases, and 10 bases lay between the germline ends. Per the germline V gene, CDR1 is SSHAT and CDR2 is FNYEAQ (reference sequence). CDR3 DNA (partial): TGTGCCAGCAGCTTAAATTGGGGGGATGAG. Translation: CASSLNWGDE. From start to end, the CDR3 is CASSLNWGDEQFF.

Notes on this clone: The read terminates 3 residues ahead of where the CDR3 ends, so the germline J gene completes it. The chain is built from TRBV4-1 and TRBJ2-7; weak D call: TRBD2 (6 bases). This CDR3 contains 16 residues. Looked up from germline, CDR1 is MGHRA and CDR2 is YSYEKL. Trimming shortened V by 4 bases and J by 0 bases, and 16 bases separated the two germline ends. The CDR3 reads CASSPGVLRSSYEQYF. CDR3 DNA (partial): TGCGCCAGCAGCCCGGGGGTGTTGAGGTCCTCCTACGAG.

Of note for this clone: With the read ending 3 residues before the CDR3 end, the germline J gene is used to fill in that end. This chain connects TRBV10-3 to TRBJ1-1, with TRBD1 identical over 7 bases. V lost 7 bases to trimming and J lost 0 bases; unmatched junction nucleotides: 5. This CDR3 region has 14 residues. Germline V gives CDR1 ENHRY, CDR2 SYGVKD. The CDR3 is CAITAGGMNTEAFF. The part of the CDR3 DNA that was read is TGTGCCATCACCGCAGGGGGGATGAACACTGAA.

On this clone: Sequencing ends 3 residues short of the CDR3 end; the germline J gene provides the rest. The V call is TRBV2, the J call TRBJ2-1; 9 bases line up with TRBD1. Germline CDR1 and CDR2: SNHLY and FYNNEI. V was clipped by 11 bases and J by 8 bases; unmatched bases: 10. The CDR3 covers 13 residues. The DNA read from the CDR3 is TGTGCCTTCAGGGACAGGGATTACGATGAG. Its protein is CAFRDRDYDE. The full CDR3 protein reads CAFRDRDYDEQFF.

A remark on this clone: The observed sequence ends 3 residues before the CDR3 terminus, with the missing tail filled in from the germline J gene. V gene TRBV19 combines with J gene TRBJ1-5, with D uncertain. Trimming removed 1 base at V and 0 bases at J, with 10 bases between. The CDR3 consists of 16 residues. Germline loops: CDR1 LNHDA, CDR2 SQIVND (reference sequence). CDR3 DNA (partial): TGTGCCAGTAGTATAGCCGGTCCTAATAGCAATCAGCCC. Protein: CASSIAGPNSNQP. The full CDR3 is CASSIAGPNSNQPQHF.

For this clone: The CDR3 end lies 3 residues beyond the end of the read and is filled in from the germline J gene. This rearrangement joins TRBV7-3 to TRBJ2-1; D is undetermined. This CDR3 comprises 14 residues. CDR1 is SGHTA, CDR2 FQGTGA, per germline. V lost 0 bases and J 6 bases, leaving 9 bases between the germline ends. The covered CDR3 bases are TGTGCCAGCAGCTTAACGGGCTCCACCAATGAG. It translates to CASSLTGSTNE. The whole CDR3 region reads CASSLTGSTNEQFF.

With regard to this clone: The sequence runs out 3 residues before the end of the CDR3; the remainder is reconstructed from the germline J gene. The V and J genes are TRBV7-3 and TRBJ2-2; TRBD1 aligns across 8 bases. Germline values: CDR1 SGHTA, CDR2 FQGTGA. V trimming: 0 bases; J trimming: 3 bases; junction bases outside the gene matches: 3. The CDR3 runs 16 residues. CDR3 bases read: TGTGCCAGCAGCTTAACGACAGGGGCGGACACCGGGGAG. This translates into CASSLTTGADTGE. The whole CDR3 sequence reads CASSLTTGADTGELFF.

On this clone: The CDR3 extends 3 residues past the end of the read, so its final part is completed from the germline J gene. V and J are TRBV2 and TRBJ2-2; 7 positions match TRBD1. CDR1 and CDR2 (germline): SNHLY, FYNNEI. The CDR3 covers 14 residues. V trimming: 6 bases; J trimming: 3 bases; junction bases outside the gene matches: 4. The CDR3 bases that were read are TGTGCCAGCAGAGGAACAGGGGACACCGGGGAG. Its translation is CASRGTGDTGE. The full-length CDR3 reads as CASRGTGDTGELFF. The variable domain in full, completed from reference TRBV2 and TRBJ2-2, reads EPEVTQTPSHQVTQMGQEVILRCVPISNHLYFYWYRQILGQKVEFLVSFYNNEISEKSEIFDDQFSVERPDGSNFTLKIRSTKLEDSAMYFCASRGTGDTGELFFGEGSRLTVL.

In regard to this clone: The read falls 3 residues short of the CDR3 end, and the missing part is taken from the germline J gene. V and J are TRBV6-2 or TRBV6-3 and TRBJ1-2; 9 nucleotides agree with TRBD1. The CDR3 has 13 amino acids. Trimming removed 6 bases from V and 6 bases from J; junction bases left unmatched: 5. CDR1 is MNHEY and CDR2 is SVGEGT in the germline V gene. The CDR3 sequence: CASSLQGADGYTF. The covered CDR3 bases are TGTGCCAGCAGCTTACAGGGGGCGGATGGC.

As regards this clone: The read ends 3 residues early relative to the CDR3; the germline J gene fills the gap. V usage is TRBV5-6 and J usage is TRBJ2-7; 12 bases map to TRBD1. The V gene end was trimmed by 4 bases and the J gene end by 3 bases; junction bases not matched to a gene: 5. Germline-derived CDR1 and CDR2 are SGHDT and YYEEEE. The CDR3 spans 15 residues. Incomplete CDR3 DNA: TGTGCCAGCAGCCCGGGGGACAGGGGGCTCTACGAG. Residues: CASSPGDRGLYE. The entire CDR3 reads CASSPGDRGLYEQYF.

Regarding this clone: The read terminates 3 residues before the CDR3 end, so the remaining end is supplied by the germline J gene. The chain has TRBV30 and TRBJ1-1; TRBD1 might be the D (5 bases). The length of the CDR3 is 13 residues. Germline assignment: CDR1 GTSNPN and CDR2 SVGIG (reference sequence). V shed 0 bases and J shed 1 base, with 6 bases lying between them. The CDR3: CAWSVGGNTEAFF. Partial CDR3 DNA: TGTGCCTGGAGTGTCGGGGGGAACACTGAA.

The CDR3 region is CASSGFAGADTQYF. The CDR3 DNA, read in part, is TGTGCCAGCAGCGGATTTGCGGGGGCAGATACG. The chain couples TRBV7-6 to TRBJ2-3; 7 nucleotides line up with TRBD2. Read sequence stops 3 residues before the CDR3 end, and the germline J gene provides the missing end. The CDR3 is 14 amino acids. Trimming took 5 bases from V and 4 from J; bases not matched to a gene: 6. Germline-derived CDR1 and CDR2 are SGHVS and FNYEAQ.

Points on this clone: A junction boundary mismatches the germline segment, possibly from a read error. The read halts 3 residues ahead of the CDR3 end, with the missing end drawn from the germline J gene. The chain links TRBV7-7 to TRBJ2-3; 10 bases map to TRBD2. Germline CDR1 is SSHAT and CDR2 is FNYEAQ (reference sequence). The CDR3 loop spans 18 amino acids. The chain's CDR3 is CASSLVDSTSGAASTQYF. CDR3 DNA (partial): TGTGCTAGCAGCTTAGTTGATTCAACTAGCGGGGCGGCAAGTACG.

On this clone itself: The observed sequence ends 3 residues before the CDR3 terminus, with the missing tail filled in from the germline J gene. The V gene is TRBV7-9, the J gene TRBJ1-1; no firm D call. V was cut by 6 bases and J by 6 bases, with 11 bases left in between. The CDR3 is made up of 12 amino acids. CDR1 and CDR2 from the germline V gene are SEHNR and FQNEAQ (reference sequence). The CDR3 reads CASRASKAEAFF. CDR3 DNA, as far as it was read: TGTGCCAGCAGGGCAAGTAAGGCTGAA.

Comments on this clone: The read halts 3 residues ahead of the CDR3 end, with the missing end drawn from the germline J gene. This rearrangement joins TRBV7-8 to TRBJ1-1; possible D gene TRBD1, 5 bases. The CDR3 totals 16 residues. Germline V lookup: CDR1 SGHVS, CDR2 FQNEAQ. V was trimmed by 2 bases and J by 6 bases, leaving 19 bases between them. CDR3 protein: CASSLMDMGLNAEAFF. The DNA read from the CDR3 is TGTGCCAGCAGCTTAATGGACATGGGTCTAAACGCTGAA.

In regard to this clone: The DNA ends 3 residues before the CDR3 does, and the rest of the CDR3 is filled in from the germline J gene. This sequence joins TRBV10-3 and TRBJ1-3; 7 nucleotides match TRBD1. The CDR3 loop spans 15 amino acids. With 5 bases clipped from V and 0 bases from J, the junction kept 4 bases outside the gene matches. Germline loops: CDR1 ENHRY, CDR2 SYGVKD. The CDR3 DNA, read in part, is TGTGCCATCAGTACCGACAGGGTCTCTGGAAACACC. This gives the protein CAISTDRVSGNT. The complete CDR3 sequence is CAISTDRVSGNTIYF.

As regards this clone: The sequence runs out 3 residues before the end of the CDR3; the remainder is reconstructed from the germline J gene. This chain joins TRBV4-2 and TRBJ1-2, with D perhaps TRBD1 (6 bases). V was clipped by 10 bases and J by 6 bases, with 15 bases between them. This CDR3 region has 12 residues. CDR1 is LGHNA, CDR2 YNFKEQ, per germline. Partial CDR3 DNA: TGTGCCACATTCAGGGGAGGGCATGGC. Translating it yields CATFRGGHG. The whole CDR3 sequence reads CATFRGGHGYTF.

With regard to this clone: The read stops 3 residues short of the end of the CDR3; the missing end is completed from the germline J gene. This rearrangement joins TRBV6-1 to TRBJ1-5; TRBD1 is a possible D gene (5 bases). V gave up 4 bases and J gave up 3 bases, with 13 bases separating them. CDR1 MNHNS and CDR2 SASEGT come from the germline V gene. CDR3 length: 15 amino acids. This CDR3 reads CASSVGTPSNQPQHF. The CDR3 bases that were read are TGTGCCAGCAGTGTTGGGACTCCTTCCAATCAGCCC.

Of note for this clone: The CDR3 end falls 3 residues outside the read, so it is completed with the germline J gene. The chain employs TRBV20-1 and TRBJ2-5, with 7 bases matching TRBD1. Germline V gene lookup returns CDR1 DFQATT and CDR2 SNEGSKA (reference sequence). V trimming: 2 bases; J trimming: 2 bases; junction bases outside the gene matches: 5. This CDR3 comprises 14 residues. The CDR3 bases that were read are TGCAGTGCTAGAAGTCCACAGGGGCAAGAGACC. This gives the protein CSARSPQGQET. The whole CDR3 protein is CSARSPQGQETQYF.

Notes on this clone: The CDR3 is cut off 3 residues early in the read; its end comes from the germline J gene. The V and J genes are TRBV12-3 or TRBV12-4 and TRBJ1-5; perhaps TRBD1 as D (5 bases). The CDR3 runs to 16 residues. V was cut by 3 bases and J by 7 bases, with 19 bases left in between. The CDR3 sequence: CASSFGGGSGEQPQHF. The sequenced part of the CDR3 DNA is TGTGCCAGCAGTTTTGGGGGAGGGTCGGGGGAGCAGCCC.